This TCR beta chain comes out of a study of PD-1 blockade in classical Hodgkin lymphoma. Trimming left V 4 bases short and J 5 bases short, with 15 bases between. Germline V gene lookup returns CDR1 LNHDA and CDR2 SQIVND (reference sequence). This CDR3 region has 16 residues. The time point: cycle 4 day 1 (C4D1), after more than five weeks of nivolumab. Autologous stem cell transplantation was followed by relapse in every patient, and brentuximab vedotin exposure varied. Generated by immunoSEQ multiplex PCR, the TCRdb table keeps only in-frame clones and is missing some. This sample yields about 93,000 clones, of which 78% are seen a single time; roughly 9.4% belongs to the top ten.

The chain has TRBV19 and TRBJ1-6; D uncertain. This TCR was sampled from a human donor with classical Hodgkin lymphoma. Sample: peripheral blood mononuclear cells (PBMCs), taken before the fourth cycle of nivolumab. CDR3 nucleotide sequence: TGTGCCAGTAGTACCCGGCACGTAGAGGATAATTCACCCCTCCACTTT. It specifies CASSTRHVEDNSPLHF.